This entry lists 15 T cell receptor beta chains sequenced from one sample in a study of a mutant IDH1 vaccine in newly diagnosed glioma. Some clones are missing from TCRdb's copy, which holds only in-frame ones; the method was immunoSEQ multiplex PCR. This sample has 35,000 to 45,000 clones; about 80% occur once, and the top ten carry 5.1%. Their specific antigens are unknown. As for time point: week 35, safety follow-up. With topical imiquimod, each dose of the vaccine consisted of 300 ug of mutant IDH1 20-mer peptide. The sequences come from PBMCs, collected from a glioma patient whose treatment included an IDH1 peptide vaccine. The source is a woman between 50 and 59 years old with glioma.

Here the CDR3 reads CASSYSLGGANYGYTF. CDR3 coding DNA: TGTGCCAGCAGTTACTCGTTGGGTGGGGCTAACTATGGCTACACCTTC. The chain links TRBV6-6 to TRBJ1-2; D unresolved. CDR1 is MNHNY and CDR2 is SVGAGI in the germline V gene (reference sequence). The CDR3 runs to 16 residues. The V end lost 0 bases, the J end lost 0 bases, and 11 bases lay between the germline ends.

The gene calls are TRBV7-2 and TRBJ1-6; D gene ambiguous. Germline assignment: CDR1 SGHTA and CDR2 FQGNSA. The CDR3 sequence is 12 residues long. The V end was cut by 6 bases, the J end by 4 bases, with 4 bases between. CDR3 residues: CASSRYNSPLHF. DNA for the CDR3: TGTGCCAGCAGTCGATATAATTCACCCCTCCACTTT.

V is TRBV5-1 and J is TRBJ1-4; 10 positions match TRBD1. Germline V gene lookup returns CDR1 SGHRS and CDR2 YFSETQ. The CDR3 length is 17 residues. Germline trimming cut 4 bases from V and 2 bases from J; bases unmatched to any gene: 8. The CDR3 here is CASSRRTGGQTNEKLFF. The CDR3 DNA reads TGCGCCAGCAGCCGAAGGACAGGGGGTCAGACTAATGAAAAACTGTTTTTT.

This clone was recorded once. The chain is built from TRBV28 and TRBJ1-2; 10 nucleotides line up with TRBD1. The CDR3 is made up of 15 amino acids. Trimming cost V 4 bases and J 5 bases; bases outside gene matches: 7. The germline V gene has CDR1 MDHEN and CDR2 SYDVKM. The CDR3 reads CASSSPGQGMYGYTF. CDR3 bases: TGTGCCAGCAGTTCACCGGGACAGGGGATGTATGGCTACACCTTC.

J is TRBJ1-6 and V is TRBV19, with no clear D. Trimming pared 3 bases from V and 9 bases from J, leaving 12 bases between. This CDR3 contains 14 residues. Germline V CDR1 and CDR2: LNHDA, SQIVND (reference sequence). The CDR3 bases are TGTGCCAGTAGTATGGAAGGGTGGGGTTCACCCCTCCACTTT. Its protein is CASSMEGWGSPLHF.

This rearrangement joins TRBV6-1 to TRBJ1-3, with no clear D. This CDR3 has 16 residues. Germline CDR1 is MNHNS and CDR2 is SASEGT. Trimming removed 0 bases at V and 0 bases at J, with 9 bases between. CDR3 loop: CASSEATVSSGNTIYF. The CDR3 coding sequence is TGTGCCAGCAGTGAAGCCACAGTGAGCTCTGGAAACACCATATATTTT.

The V and J genes are TRBV7-2 and TRBJ1-2; the D is unclear. Germline CDR1 reads SGHTA; CDR2 reads FQGNSA. V was cut by 2 bases and J by 8 bases, with 18 bases left in between. The CDR3 is 15 residues long. This CDR3 reads CASSLHGPNFGGYTF. CDR3 nucleotide sequence: TGTGCCAGCAGCTTACATGGACCCAACTTCGGGGGCTACACCTTC.

The chain carries TRBV5-1 and TRBJ2-3; a possible D gene is TRBD2 (5 bases). The length of the CDR3 is 14 residues. Trimming cost V 7 bases and J 2 bases, with 14 bases left between them. Germline CDR1 reads SGHRS; CDR2 reads YFSETQ. CDR3 amino acids: CASAPLEVTDTQYF. The CDR3 bases are TGCGCCAGCGCCCCATTGGAGGTCACAGATACGCAGTATTTT.

CDR3 loop: CARSSGSSREKLFF. The DNA of the CDR3 is TGTGCCAGAAGCTCCGGGTCCTCGCGGGAAAAACTGTTTTTT. The rearrangement uses TRBV5-3 and TRBJ1-4; D gene unclear. TRBV5-3 belongs to the ORF category, with a function that is uncertain. Deletions cut 3 bases from V and 8 bases from J, with 14 bases between. CDR3 length: 14 residues.

This clone was seen just once. The chain joins TRBV4-1 to TRBJ1-5; D is undetermined. The CDR3 sequence is 15 residues long. Germline CDR1 reads MGHRA; CDR2 reads YSYEKL. The V gene lost 0 bases and the J gene lost 0 bases, with 6 bases spanning the gap. The CDR3 protein is CASSQEAGSNQPQHF. The CDR3 DNA reads TGCGCCAGCAGCCAAGAAGCCGGTAGCAATCAGCCCCAGCATTTT.

This clone came up a few times. The rearrangement uses TRBV7-9 and TRBJ1-5, with 7 bases matching TRBD1. CDR3 size: 15 residues. J gave up 0 bases and V 4 bases, and 3 bases lay outside the gene matches. Germline loops: CDR1 SEHNR, CDR2 FQNEAQ (reference sequence). The CDR3 bases are TGTGCCAGCAGCTCCGGGACAGATAGCAATCAGCCCCAGCATTTT. Its translation: CASSSGTDSNQPQHF.

The genes are TRBV7-2 and TRBJ2-1; the D is unclear. CDR1 is SGHTA, CDR2 FQGNSA, per germline. Trimming left V 5 bases short and J 6 bases short, with 5 bases between. This CDR3 region has 11 residues. CDR3 protein: CASSLFNEQFF. The CDR3 DNA is TGTGCCAGCAGCCTCTTCAATGAGCAGTTCTTC.

V and J are TRBV5-1 and TRBJ2-5; no reliable D call. The V gene lost 4 bases and the J gene lost 5 bases, with 12 bases spanning the gap. The CDR3 is 13 amino acids. Germline V gene sequence: CDR1 SGHRS, CDR2 YFSETQ. The CDR3 spells CASSMDPRETQYF. In DNA, the CDR3 is TGCGCCAGCAGCATGGATCCGAGGGAGACCCAGTACTTC.

The chain carries TRBV5-4 and TRBJ2-7; 9 nucleotides match TRBD1. The CDR3 has 15 amino acids. Trimming at V came to 4 bases and at J to 2 bases, leaving 7 bases not matched to a gene. Germline V CDR1 and CDR2: SGHNT, YYREEE (reference sequence). The CDR3 DNA is TGTGCCAGCAGCCATGACAGGGGGAACACCTACGAGCAGTACTTC. It translates to CASSHDRGNTYEQYF. Variable domain in full (rest from reference TRBV5-4 and TRBJ2-7): ETGVTQSPTHLIKTRGQQVTLRCSSQSGHNTVSWYQQALGQGPQFIFQYYREEENGRGNFPPRFSGLQFPNYSSELNVNALELDDSALYLCASSHDRGNTYEQYFGPGTRLTVT.

The rearrangement uses TRBV4-3 and TRBJ1-2, with D perhaps TRBD1 (5 bases). Trimming took off 0 bases at V and 8 bases at J, with 22 bases between the two ends. CDR3 length equals 17 residues. The V gene's germline CDR1 is LGHNA and CDR2 YSLEER. The CDR3 spells CASSQDPQGGASEGYTF. CDR3 nucleotides: TGCGCCAGCAGCCAAGACCCGCAAGGTGGGGCCTCCGAGGGCTACACCTTC.